Here is one T cell receptor (beta chain) with its context. The antigen is unknown. This record comes from a study of post-analysis software for immune sequencing data. Overall study findings and caveats: There were five or six TRBV segments more frequent in patients than controls, and TRBV5-6, TRBV5-1 and TRBV20-1 were among them.

Sequencing libraries made from TCR beta cDNA carried unique molecular identifiers. TCRdb independently ran MiXCR on the PCR reads; one entry per CDR3 protein. Here the sample spans over 300,000 distinct CDR3 sequences, roughly 38% being singletons. This CDR3 spans 13 amino acids. The V end lost 8 bases, the J end lost 3 bases, and 13 bases lay between the germline ends. Germline V gives CDR1 LNHDA, CDR2 SQIVND (reference sequence). Source material: blood. The chain joins TRBV19 to TRBJ1-2, with D unresolved. The source of this sequence is a girl between 5 and 17 years old with multiple sclerosis. The CDR3 region is CASARSGDYGYTF. The CDR3 bases are TGTGCCAGTGCTCGAAGCGGGGACTATGGCTACACCTTC.